The clone carrying this T cell receptor (beta chain) was found many times. Antigen specificity is unknown. These data originate in a study of regulatory T cells in long-lasting Graves disease. Overall study results and limits: Authors noted too few samples as a limitation. Analysis covered peripheral blood alone, not thyroid tissue.

Time point specified: persistent/refractory GD, antithyroid drugs over 5 years with positive TRAb. With RNA extracted from PBMCs as input, the TCR library was made. iRepertoire HTBI primers and Arm-PCR of CDR3 regions built TCR beta libraries. MiXCR was run by TCRdb on the multiplex PCR reads, yielding one entry per CDR3 protein. This sample yields over 450,000 distinct CDR3 sequences, of which roughly 21% are seen a single time; roughly 7.1% belongs to the top ten. The CDR3 runs to 13 residues. The V and J ends lost 5 bases and 0 bases respectively, with 10 bases between them. CDR1 and CDR2 from the germline V gene are SQVTM and ANQGSEA.

The sample was peripheral blood mononuclear cells (PBMCs), taken when the disease was refractory, from a patient treated with antithyroid drugs. The chain carries TRBV29-1 and TRBJ1-1; D gene unclear. The clonotype originates from a female donor with Graves disease. The chain's CDR3 is CSVWEGMNTEAFF. DNA for the CDR3: TGCAGCGTTTGGGAGGGCATGAACACTGAAGCTTTCTTT.